A selection of T cell receptor beta chains follows, all from one sample in a study of OX40 agonist ivuxolimab in advanced cancers. The protocol was immunoSEQ multiplex PCR, while the TCRdb copy is restricted to in-frame clones and leaves out a portion. The sample lists 45,000 or so clones; more than 70% were seen once. Source: CD4+ or CD8+ T cells sorted from blood, taken in a trial of the OX40 agonist ivuxolimab. These TCRs come from an adult with an advanced solid tumor such as melanoma, head and neck, liver or kidney cancer. Both conserved end residues are part of each CDR3. Fields, in order: J gene, CDR3 length, clone size, V gene, D gene, CDR3 DNA, CDR3 protein. A D gene is named only where the DNA matches it firmly. Part of the rows lack a size; the others show once, few, many or a class for expanded clones.

TRBJ2-3 19 - TRBV4-2 TRBD2 TGTGCCAGCAGCCGATCGGTTTCGTCACTAGCGGGAGGTCCAGATACGCAGTATTTT CASSRSVSSLAGGPDTQYF
TRBJ2-5 14 - TRBV21-1 - TGTGCCAGCAAAATGACTAGCATAAGGGAGACCCAGTACTTC CASKMTSIRETQYF
TRBJ2-6 18 - TRBV5-1 - TGCGCCAGCAGCTTGGAAACGCGGGGATCGCTGGGCGCCAACGTCCTGACTTTC CASSLETRGSLGANVLTF
TRBJ1-2 14 - TRBV19 TRBD1 TGTGCCAGTAACCCGACAGGGGGCAGCTATGGCTACACCTTC CASNPTGGSYGYTF
TRBJ2-5 12 - TRBV15 - TGTGCCACCAGCAGGGTGTCGGAGACCCAGTACTTC CATSRVSETQYF
TRBJ2-7 13 - TRBV30 TRBD2 TGTGCCTGGAAATTAGCGGGAGGTTACGAGCAGTACTTC CAWKLAGGYEQYF
TRBJ1-2 15 - TRBV10-3 TRBD1 TGTGCCATCAGTGACCTCGGACAGGTGAAATATGGCTACACCTTC CAISDLGQVKYGYTF
TRBJ2-7 15 few TRBV7-9 TRBD1 TGTGCCAGCAGTCCTTTGGGACAGAAGACCTACGAGCAGTACTTC CASSPLGQKTYEQYF
TRBJ2-7 12 - TRBV7-9 - TGTGCCAGCAGCTCCTCGGGACAAAAGGAGTACTTC CASSSSGQKEYF
TRBJ1-5 13 - TRBV18 - TGTGCCAGCTCACCTCAGACAGATCAGCCCCAGCATTTT CASSPQTDQPQHF
TRBJ2-3 14 once TRBV18 - TGTGCCAGCTCACCAGGGTATAACACAGATACGCAGTATTTT CASSPGYNTDTQYF
TRBJ2-4 14 - TRBV19 - TGTGCCAGTAGCGATCAAGTAGGGGGAAACATTCAGTACTTC CASSDQVGGNIQYF
TRBJ2-7 15 - TRBV10-2 TRBD1 TGCGCCAGCAGTGAGTCGCCAGGGGGCCCCTACGAGCAGTACTTC CASSESPGGPYEQYF
TRBJ1-2 10 - TRBV20-1 - TGCAGTGCTAGTTGGTATGGCTACACCTTC CSASWYGYTF